The rows below give T cell receptor beta chains drawn from one sample of a study of technical replicates of blood from a handful of donors. Here immunoSEQ multiplex PCR was the method, and the copy in TCRdb shows in-frame clones only, minus some. The sample has roughly 100,000 clones; 95% are singletons. Sequencing was done on a sample of T cells isolated from PBMCs. These receptors were collected from a human donor in good health. CDR3s include the opening cysteine and the closing phenylalanine or tryptophan. The D gene is left open where the match is weak. Size is omitted from some rows. Given values are once, few, many or a class for expanded clones.

v_gene	abundance	d_gene	j_gene	CDR3nt	CDR3aa
TRBV19	.	TRBD1	TRBJ1-5	TGTGCCACTCCAAGGACAGGGTCAAGCAATCAGCCCCAGCATTTT	CATPRTGSSNQPQHF
TRBV28	few	TRBD1	TRBJ2-2	TGTGCCAGCAGCACCGACAGGGGTGGGAGCGGGGAGCTGTTTTTT	CASSTDRGGSGELFF
TRBV28	.	TRBD2	TRBJ2-1	TGTGCCAGCAGTCCTAGCGGGAGGGCCTCGAATGAGCAGTTCTTC	CASSPSGRASNEQFF
TRBV30	.	.	TRBJ2-7	TGTGCCTGGGCAGGATCCTACGAGCAGTACTTC	CAWAGSYEQYF
TRBV10-3	.	.	TRBJ1-2	TGTGCCATCAGTGAACTCAGGGGCAGGGACTATGGCTACACCTTC	CAISELRGRDYGYTF
TRBV19	few	.	TRBJ2-7	TGTGCCAGTAGAAGCCAGGGGCACGAGCAGTACTTC	CASRSQGHEQYF
TRBV5-1	few	.	TRBJ2-7	TGCGCCAGCAGCCGCGGGGAGGATTCCTCCTACGAGCAGTACTTC	CASSRGEDSSYEQYF
TRBV7-3	.	TRBD1	TRBJ2-5	TGTGCCAGCAGCGTTATTACAGGGGAAGCCCAGTACTTC	CASSVITGEAQYF
TRBV7-3	.	TRBD2	TRBJ2-1	TGTGCCAGCAGCTTAAGCGGGAGTAACTACAATGAGCAGTTCTTC	CASSLSGSNYNEQFF
TRBV7-6	.	TRBD1	TRBJ2-7	TGTGCCAGCAGCTACCGGGACAGGGTCGACGAGCAGTACTTC	CASSYRDRVDEQYF
TRBV28	once	TRBD2	TRBJ2-7	TGTGCCAGCAGCGGACTAGCGGGAGCTGGCGAGCAGTACTTC	CASSGLAGAGEQYF
TRBV7-2	.	.	TRBJ2-7	TGTGCCAGCAGCTTAAGCACAGGGAGCTCCTACGAGCAGTACTTC	CASSLSTGSSYEQYF
TRBV6-6	.	.	TRBJ2-7	TGTGCCAGCCTGCCGGGGACACTCTACGAGCAGTACTTC	CASLPGTLYEQYF
TRBV27	.	.	TRBJ2-7	TGTGCCAGCAGTTTGGACAGAGTTCGCGAGCAGTACTTC	CASSLDRVREQYF
TRBV2	.	.	TRBJ1-2	TGTGCCAGCAGTGGTCTGAACTATGGCTACACCTTC	CASSGLNYGYTF
TRBV23-1	.	.	TRBJ2-7	TGCGCCAGCAAGGCTAGCTTCAGTTACGAGCAGTACTTC	CASKASFSYEQYF
TRBV9	.	.	TRBJ1-2	TGTGCCAGCAGCGTAGAGGGGACACTCTATGGCTACACCTTC	CASSVEGTLYGYTF
TRBV7-3	.	.	TRBJ1-1	TGTGCCAGCAGCTTGGGGGGGGCTTTGAACACTGAAGCTTTCTTT	CASSLGGALNTEAFF
TRBV6-1	.	.	TRBJ1-2	TGTGCCAGCAGCGGACACAAAACTACAAACTATGGCTACACCTTC	CASSGHKTTNYGYTF
TRBV27	.	TRBD2	TRBJ2-1	TGTGCCAGCAGAACTAGCGGGGGCAATGAGCAGTTCTTC	CASRTSGGNEQFF
TRBV5-4	.	.	TRBJ1-2	TGTGCCAGCAACCCCGTCGGGGTCCTCTATGGCTACACCTTC	CASNPVGVLYGYTF
TRBV9	.	.	TRBJ2-2	TGTGCCAGCAGCGTAAGCGGTCTGAACACCGGGGAGCTGTTTTTT	CASSVSGLNTGELFF
TRBV6-5	.	TRBD2	TRBJ2-1	TGTGCCAGCAGTTACACCGCTAGCGGGAGCTACAATGAGCAGTTCTTC	CASSYTASGSYNEQFF
TRBV19	.	.	TRBJ1-2	TGTGCCAGTAGTATTGCCGGGAGGCCCTACCTAGCTAACTATGGCTACACCTTC	CASSIAGRPYLANYGYTF
TRBV11-2	.	.	TRBJ1-2	TGTGCCAGCAGCCTTTACAGGGATGGCTACACCTTC	CASSLYRDGYTF
TRBV11-3	.	.	TRBJ2-1	TGTGCCAGCAGCTTGGGGGGGCGAGGTGAGCAGTTCTTC	CASSLGGRGEQFF
TRBV29-1	once	.	TRBJ2-2	TGCAGCGGCCTCCAGGAGGGCGGGGAGCTGTTTTTT	CSGLQEGGELFF
TRBV5-6	.	.	TRBJ1-2	TGTGCCAGCAGCATAGACTATGGCTACACCTTC	CASSIDYGYTF
TRBV5-6	.	TRBD1	TRBJ1-2	TGTGCCAGCAGCTTCGTTAGCAGGACAGGGGGTGACTATGGCTACACCTTC	CASSFVSRTGGDYGYTF
TRBV6-5	once	.	TRBJ2-7	TGTGCCAGCAGTCGGGGGGCGGGGGAGCAGTACTTC	CASSRGAGEQYF
TRBV2	.	TRBD1	TRBJ2-3	TGTGCCAGCAGCTCTTCTAGGACAGGGGGCACAGATACGCAGTATTTT	CASSSSRTGGTDTQYF
TRBV6-1	.	TRBD2	TRBJ2-5	TGTGCCAGCAGTGAAGCTCCGGGACTAGGGCAAGAGACCCAGTACTTC	CASSEAPGLGQETQYF